A single T cell receptor beta chain is shown here with its context. Its antigen is as yet unknown. This record belongs to a study of B cell selection in AIRE deficiency. Overall study results and limits: Only TCRbeta was sequenced; approximately 37% of shared healthy Treg sequences appeared in Tconv.

Trimming took 4 bases from V and 3 from J; bases not matched to a gene: 9. The V gene's germline CDR1 is SGHRS and CDR2 YFSETQ. CDR3 length: 17 residues. The sorted conventional CD4 T cells were gated as CD4+CD127+. The data were produced by immunoSEQ multiplex PCR, yet TCRdb's version contains in-frame clones alone and is incomplete. The profile shows 1,500 to 2,000 clones, roughly 88% of them singletons. The V and J genes are TRBV5-1 and TRBJ2-3, with 12 positions matching TRBD2. The clonotype was recovered from a human donor in good health. The sequencing sample was made of CD4+CD127+ conventional T cells sorted from PBMCs. CDR3 loop: CASSKSGLAGLTDTQYF. The CDR3 DNA sequence: TGCGCCAGCAGCAAATCAGGACTAGCGGGACTAACAGATACGCAGTATTTT.